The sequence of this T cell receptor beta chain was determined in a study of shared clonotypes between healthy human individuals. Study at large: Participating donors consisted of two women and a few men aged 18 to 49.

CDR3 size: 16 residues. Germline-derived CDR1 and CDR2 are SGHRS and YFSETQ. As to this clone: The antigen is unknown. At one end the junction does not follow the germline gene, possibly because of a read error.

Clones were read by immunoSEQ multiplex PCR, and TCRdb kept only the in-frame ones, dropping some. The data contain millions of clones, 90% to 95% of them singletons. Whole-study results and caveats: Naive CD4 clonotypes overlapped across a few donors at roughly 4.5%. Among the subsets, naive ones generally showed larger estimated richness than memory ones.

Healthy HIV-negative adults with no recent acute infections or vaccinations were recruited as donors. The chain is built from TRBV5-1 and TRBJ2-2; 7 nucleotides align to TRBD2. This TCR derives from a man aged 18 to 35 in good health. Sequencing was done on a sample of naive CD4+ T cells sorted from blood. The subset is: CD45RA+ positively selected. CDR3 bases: TGCGCCAGCAGCTTGGGTATAAGCGGGAACGCCGGGGAGCTGTTTTTT. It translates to CASSLGISGNAGELFF.